A single sample gave rise to the 32 T cell receptor beta chains below, sequenced in a study of shared clonotypes between healthy human individuals (TCRdb year 2020). Library prep was done by the immunoSEQ multiplex PCR assay. Drawn from immuneACCESS, this table holds only the in-frame rearrangements with V and J called that TCRdb kept. Clones are partly lost; checked studies trace under half to an unresolved V gene and leave the rest unexplained. Counted in this sample were 2 million to 2.5 million clones; less than 95% of them appeared once. The biggest ten clones account for 0.37% of the sample. Material: naive CD4+ T cells from PBMCs. Reading the label with the study, this specimen's cell subset or site is: CD45RA+ positively selected. These receptors were taken from a man younger than 35 in good health. Some clones in this sample may be carry-over from other donors' samples.

With respect to this clone: This same CDR3 is encoded by further DNA sequences in the sample. V and J are TRBV18 and TRBJ2-1, with a tentative D call TRBD1 (5 bases). From germline, CDR1 is KGHSH and CDR2 LQKENI. This CDR3 region has 12 residues. The V gene lost 1 base and the J gene lost 8 bases, with 6 bases spanning the gap. As DNA, the CDR3 is TGTGCCAGCTCACCACAGGGGCATGAGCAGTTCTTC. Translated, it gives CASSPQGHEQFF.

The chain joins TRBV2 to TRBJ2-5, with D possibly TRBD1 on 5 matching bases. The end of the DNA fits TRBJ2-7 better, so the J call may be wrong. The CDR3 runs 13 residues. The germline CDR1 and CDR2 sequences are SNHLY and FYNNEI. CDR3 sequence (DNA): TGTGCCACCCGAATGACAGCCACCTACGAGCAGTACTTC. It specifies CATRMTATYEQYF.

This clone was counted a single time. The chain employs TRBV10-3 and TRBJ2-7, with 9 bases matching TRBD1. Germline V gene data show CDR1 as ENHRY and CDR2 as SYGVKD. The CDR3 sequence is 16 residues long. V lost 1 base to trimming and J lost 1 base; unmatched junction nucleotides: 5. The CDR3 region is CAISEYRDRASYEQYF. DNA of the CDR3: TGTGCCATCAGTGAGTACCGGGACAGGGCTTCCTACGAGCAGTACTTC.

This chain links TRBV11-2 with TRBJ2-5, with TRBD2 matching over 14 bases. CDR3 size: 15 residues. Germline V gene lookup returns CDR1 SGHAT and CDR2 FQNNGV. V shed 6 bases, J shed 4 bases, and the junction held 4 bases outside the gene matches. CDR3 amino acids: CASSFGLAGGETQYF. The CDR3 DNA reads as TGTGCCAGCAGTTTCGGACTAGCGGGAGGAGAGACCCAGTACTTC.

The gene calls are TRBV2 and TRBJ1-3; tentative D call: TRBD1 (6 bases). This CDR3 comprises 12 residues. The ends were cut back, 6 bases at V and 11 bases at J, with 14 bases in the middle. CDR1 is SNHLY and CDR2 is FYNNEI in the germline V gene. The CDR3 loop is CASRGGWSSIYF. The CDR3 DNA is TGTGCCAGCAGGGGGGGCTGGTCTTCCATATATTTT.

This clone came up once. In the same sample, other DNA sequences code for this CDR3. V usage is TRBV5-1 and J usage is TRBJ1-3, with D uncertain. CDR1 is SGHRS, CDR2 YFSETQ, per germline. CDR3 length: 14 amino acids. Trimming took off 0 bases at V and 4 bases at J, with 8 bases between the two ends. CDR3 region: CASSLEGRGNTIYF. In DNA, the CDR3 is TGCGCCAGCAGCTTGGAAGGGAGAGGAAACACCATATATTTT.

This CDR3 is CASSLWKWGTLNTEAFF. CDR3 DNA sequence: TGTGCCAGCAGTTTATGGAAGTGGGGGACATTGAACACTGAAGCTTTCTTT. The genes are TRBV28 and TRBJ1-1; the D gene is possibly TRBD1 (6 bases). The V and J ends lost 0 bases and 0 bases respectively, with 14 bases between them. Looked up from germline, CDR1 is MDHEN and CDR2 is SYDVKM. This CDR3 region has 17 residues.

The V gene is TRBV5-3, the J gene TRBJ2-3; D unclear. TRBV5-3 is identified as an open reading frame with a role that is uncertain. The CDR3 has 16 residues. Trimming removed 5 bases at V and 0 bases at J, with 16 bases between. The CDR3 protein is CARSVACQSSTDTQYF. The DNA for the CDR3 is TGTGCCAGAAGTGTTGCCTGCCAGTCTAGCACAGATACGCAGTATTTT.

The chain uses TRBV6-1 and TRBJ2-7; TRBD2 agrees at 12 bases. CDR3 length: 14 residues. In germline, CDR1 is MNHNS, CDR2 SASEGT. The trim removed 7 bases at V and 4 bases at J, leaving 5 bases unmatched. CDR3 nucleotides: TGTGCCAGCACCGGGACTAGCGGGTATTACGAGCAGTACTTC. Its protein is CASTGTSGYYEQYF.

The chain combines TRBV28 with TRBJ1-4; possibly TRBD1 for D (5 bases). V was trimmed by 8 bases and J by 4 bases, leaving 14 bases between them. Germline CDR1 MDHEN, CDR2 SYDVKM. This CDR3 region has 14 residues. CDR3 sequence (DNA): TGTGCCAGCTATCCCGACAGTTATAATGAAAAACTGTTTTTT. This codes for CASYPDSYNEKLFF.

This chain uses TRBV28 with TRBJ2-6, with D perhaps TRBD1 (6 bases). The CDR3 sequence is 15 residues long. V shed 7 bases and J shed 2 bases, with 12 bases lying between them. Germline assignment: CDR1 MDHEN and CDR2 SYDVKM. The DNA for the CDR3 is TGTGCCAGCACCCTCAGGGGAGCTGGGGCCAACGTCCTGACTTTC. Translating it yields CASTLRGAGANVLTF.

The rearrangement links TRBV11-1 to TRBJ1-2, with 7 bases fitting TRBD1. V dropped 5 bases and J dropped 4; count of bases not matched to a gene: 4. Germline CDR1 and CDR2: SGHAT and FQDESV (reference sequence). This CDR3 is 13 amino acids long. The CDR3 protein is CASSPAGGYGYTF. The DNA for the CDR3 is TGTGCCAGCAGCCCTGCAGGGGGCTATGGCTACACCTTC.

This sequence joins TRBV5-8 and TRBJ2-2; the D gene is possibly TRBD1 (6 bases). V was trimmed by 4 bases and J by 2 bases, leaving 9 bases between them. Germline CDR1 reads SGHTS; CDR2 reads YDEGEE. The CDR3 loop spans 14 amino acids. Here the CDR3 reads CASSHRVNTGELFF. CDR3 nucleotides: TGTGCCAGCAGCCACAGGGTCAACACCGGGGAGCTGTTTTTT.

The chain is built from TRBV4-3 and TRBJ2-6; the D is unclear. The CDR3 totals 16 residues. Germline V gives CDR1 LGHNA, CDR2 YSLEER. Trimming took off 1 base at V and 2 bases at J, with 9 bases between the two ends. The CDR3 DNA reads as TGCGCCAGCAGCCAAGCACTCGCGACTGGGGCCAACGTCCTGACTTTC. Protein: CASSQALATGANVLTF.

V is TRBV5-1 and J is TRBJ2-7; D is perhaps TRBD1 or TRBD2 (5 bases each). Germline V lookup: CDR1 SGHRS, CDR2 YFSETQ. Trimming took 3 bases from V and 5 from J, leaving 12 bases between them. The CDR3 sequence is 13 residues long. CDR3 region: CASSSDWGNEQYF. The CDR3 region has the DNA TGCGCCAGCAGCTCTGACTGGGGGAACGAGCAGTACTTC.

This clone was detected only a few times. The chain combines TRBV27 with TRBJ1-5, with D perhaps matching TRBD1 (6 bases). CDR1 is MNHEY, CDR2 SMNVEV, per germline (reference sequence). This CDR3 contains 14 residues. Trimming shortened V by 4 bases and J by 5 bases, and 12 bases separated the two germline ends. The CDR3 is CASSWSQGYQPQHF. DNA for the CDR3: TGTGCCAGCAGTTGGAGTCAGGGGTATCAGCCCCAGCATTTT.

The chain combines TRBV15 with TRBJ2-2; D is possibly TRBD1 or TRBD2 (5 bases each). The ends were cut back, 1 base at V and 3 bases at J, with 12 bases in the middle. Germline values: CDR1 LNHNV, CDR2 YYDKDF (reference sequence). The CDR3 has 16 residues. CDR3 DNA: TGTGCCACCAGCAGAGGAGGGGTCCAATACACCGGGGAGCTGTTTTTT. Residues: CATSRGGVQYTGELFF.

This clone showed up just a few times. The rearrangement joins TRBV6-6 to TRBJ1-4; a weak D match, TRBD1 (6 bases). The V end was cut by 6 bases, the J end by 13 bases, with 18 bases between. There are 13 residues in the CDR3. Per the germline V gene, CDR1 is MNHNY and CDR2 is SVGAGI (reference sequence). The CDR3 is CASSRELRGTLFF. In nucleotides, the CDR3 is TGTGCCAGCAGCCGCGAGCTCAGGGGCACACTGTTTTTT.

V gene TRBV10-3 combines with J gene TRBJ2-5, with 7 bases identical to TRBD2. CDR1 is ENHRY, CDR2 SYGVKD, per germline. J gave up 4 bases and V 4 bases, and 9 bases lay outside the gene matches. The CDR3 length is 15 residues. CDR3 loop: CAISAPGRAGETQYF. The DNA of the CDR3 is TGTGCCATCAGTGCCCCGGGGAGGGCCGGAGAGACCCAGTACTTC.

Regarding this clone: A much bigger clone sits one base away, suggesting this may be a read error. The same CDR3 is also encoded by other DNA sequences in this sample. This chain uses TRBV7-3 with TRBJ1-1; weak D call: TRBD1 (5 bases). Trimming removed 5 bases at V and 1 base at J, with 8 bases between. CDR1 SGHTA and CDR2 FQGTGA come from the germline V gene. This CDR3 region has 13 residues. The CDR3: CASSVDRNTEAFF. CDR3 bases: TGTGCCAGCAGCGTAGACAGGAACACTGAAGCTTTCTTT.

The J gene is TRBJ2-3, the V gene TRBV15; TRBD2 aligns across 10 bases. This CDR3 has 16 residues. V was clipped by 3 bases and J by 0 bases; unmatched bases: 3. Looked up from germline, CDR1 is LNHNV and CDR2 is YYDKDF (reference sequence). CDR3 sequence (DNA): TGTGCCACCAGCAGCAGACTAGCGGGTAGCACAGATACGCAGTATTTT. It yields the protein CATSSRLAGSTDTQYF.

V usage is TRBV11-2 and J usage is TRBJ2-5; 16 bases map to TRBD2. The CDR3 contains 18 residues. Germline-derived CDR1 and CDR2 are SGHAT and FQNNGV. V lost 2 bases and J lost 5; bases outside the gene matches: 8. CDR3 protein: CASSLNPGLAGGAETQYF. The CDR3 coding sequence is TGTGCCAGCAGCTTAAACCCGGGACTAGCGGGAGGGGCGGAGACCCAGTACTTC.

This sequence joins TRBV30 and TRBJ2-7, with D perhaps being TRBD1 or TRBD2 (5 bases each). V was clipped by 2 bases and J by 3 bases, with 11 bases between them. Germline loops: CDR1 GTSNPN, CDR2 SVGIG (reference sequence). CDR3 length: 13 residues. CDR3 sequence: CAWSKGRFYEQYF. As DNA, the CDR3 is TGTGCCTGGAGTAAGGGACGGTTCTACGAGCAGTACTTC.

V and J are TRBV4-3 and TRBJ1-1; no definite D call. Trimming cost V 2 bases and J 1 base, with 11 bases left between them. CDR3 length: 15 amino acids. Germline V gene data show CDR1 as LGHNA and CDR2 as YSLEER. The CDR3 region has the DNA TGCGCCAGCAGCCAATCCCGGTCCAGGAACACTGAAGCTTTCTTT. As protein: CASSQSRSRNTEAFF.

V gene TRBV6-1 combines with J gene TRBJ1-2; D not resolved. The V end lost 0 bases, the J end lost 4 bases, and 9 bases lay between the germline ends. The CDR3 extends over 14 amino acids. CDR1 and CDR2 (germline): MNHNS, SASEGT. The CDR3 sequence is CASSEAPRVYGYTF. CDR3 sequence (DNA): TGTGCCAGCAGTGAAGCCCCAAGGGTCTATGGCTACACCTTC.

The rearrangement uses TRBV11-2 and TRBJ1-1; no clear D. This CDR3 comprises 13 residues. CDR1 SGHAT and CDR2 FQNNGV come from the germline V gene. Trimming stripped 5 bases from V and 1 base from J, with 8 bases between. The CDR3 sequence is CASSIHQNTEAFF. The CDR3 DNA sequence: TGTGCCAGCAGCATCCACCAGAACACTGAAGCTTTCTTT.

In its sample, this clone was seen once. V is TRBV18 and J is TRBJ2-4; 7 bases match TRBD2. The V segment lost 3 bases and the J segment 7 bases; nucleotides outside the gene matches: 6. The germline gives CDR1 KGHSH, CDR2 LQKENI. The CDR3 is 14 residues long. The CDR3 spells CASSPSSGMNIQYF. CDR3 DNA: TGTGCCAGCTCACCTTCAAGCGGGATGAACATTCAGTACTTC.

The CDR3 spells CASSLALLLAGMDTQYF. DNA for the CDR3: TGTGCCAGCAGCTTAGCCCTCCTACTAGCGGGCATGGATACGCAGTATTTT. The rearrangement uses TRBV7-2 and TRBJ2-3, with 9 bases fitting TRBD2. Germline trimming cut 0 bases from V and 6 bases from J; bases unmatched to any gene: 10. The CDR3 is made up of 17 amino acids. CDR1 is SGHTA, CDR2 FQGNSA, per germline.

This chain joins TRBV6-6 and TRBJ1-5; D not certain. This CDR3 is built from 14 residues. Trimming took off 6 bases at V and 0 bases at J, with 9 bases between the two ends. Germline V CDR1 and CDR2: MNHNY, SVGAGI (reference sequence). The CDR3 coding sequence is TGTGCCAGCAGCCAAGAGAATAGCAATCAGCCCCAGCATTTT. Protein sequence: CASSQENSNQPQHF.

The chain combines TRBV6-1 with TRBJ2-7, with D tentatively TRBD1 (6 bases). The V and J ends lost 1 base and 6 bases respectively, with 10 bases between them. The CDR3 length is 13 residues. Germline V lookup: CDR1 MNHNS, CDR2 SASEGT. CDR3 protein: CASSEGTEAEQYF. The CDR3, as DNA: TGTGCCAGCAGTGAAGGGACAGAGGCCGAGCAGTACTTC.

This clone was seen more than once but under ten times. The chain links TRBV2 to TRBJ1-2; 7 positions match TRBD1. The junction had 5 bases not matched to a gene; V was cut back by 5 bases and J by 2 bases. The CDR3 contains 14 residues. Germline V gene data show CDR1 as SNHLY and CDR2 as FYNNEI. The CDR3 sequence: CASSQGQLNYGYTF. The DNA of the CDR3 is TGTGCCAGCAGTCAGGGACAGCTCAACTATGGCTACACCTTC.

This clone was counted a single time. The chain carries TRBV5-5 and TRBJ1-1; D unresolved. With 1 base removed from V and 3 bases from J, the gap between germline ends came to 10 bases. Germline V gene sequence: CDR1 SGHKS, CDR2 YYEKEE (reference sequence). The CDR3 length is 14 residues. The chain's CDR3 is CASSLYGRDTEAFF. The CDR3 nucleotides read TGTGCCAGCAGCTTGTACGGGCGGGACACTGAAGCTTTCTTT.